Listed here is a single T cell receptor (beta chain). Its matching antigen is unknown. The V end was cut by 0 bases, the J end by 4 bases, with 3 bases between. CDR3 length: 12 residues. Germline-derived CDR1 and CDR2 are MNHEY and SVGAGI. This record belongs to a study of tumor-infiltrating lymphocytes in localized non-small cell lung cancer. Points from the study as a whole: Available tissue quantity limited TCR sequencing to a patient subset. Compared with uninvolved lung, tumors showed higher T cell infiltration by TCRbeta sequencing.

Assay: immunoSEQ multiplex PCR; the TCRdb copy retains only in-frame clones and omits some. The table includes over 10,000 clones, about 66% detected once. Sample: uninvolved lung tissue not adjacent to the tumor. The V call is TRBV6-5, the J call TRBJ1-2, with D hard to call. The TCR was taken from a human donor with non-small cell lung cancer. DNA for the CDR3: TGTGCCAGCAGTTACTCGAGCTATGGCTACACCTTC. Protein: CASSYSSYGYTF.